Below, one T cell receptor beta chain is given with its context. Its target is unknown. TCRdb called the 5' RACE reads again in MiXCR, with one record for every CDR3 protein. The table has 250,000 to 350,000 distinct CDR3 sequences, around 15% seen once. These data come from a study of T-cell memory formation after mild COVID-19. Across the study: TCR clusters showed largely donor specificity. Overall study findings and caveats: Among contracting clones, CD4+ were mainly CM/EM and CD8+ enriched in EMRA. Memory sampled before infection contained some responding clones, suggesting cross-reactive memory joined.

CDR1 is SGHDT and CDR2 is YYEEEE in the germline V gene. CDR3 length equals 16 residues. V dropped 4 bases and J dropped 2 bases, with 17 bases sitting between them. The sequenced material came from PBMCs or a T cell subset sorted from them (not recorded which). The TCR comes from a man between 18 and 35 years old who had mild COVID-19 (a few samples of this study predate the infection). Cell type and time point are not known. The V gene is TRBV5-6, the J gene TRBJ2-3, with D possibly being TRBD1 or TRBD2 (5 bases each). The DNA of the CDR3 is TGTGCCAGCAGCCTGGGGCGGCGGGTATACACAGATACGCAGTATTTT. Translating it yields CASSLGRRVYTDTQYF.